Listed below are T cell receptor beta chains from one sample, sequenced in a study of blood T cell repertoires in COVID-19. Assay used: immunoSEQ multiplex PCR; TCRdb lists only in-frame clones, some missing. This sample has fewer than 120,000 clones; around 74% occur once, and the top ten carry under 10%. Sequenced input: peripheral blood. These receptors were obtained from a woman aged 55-75 years with acute or convalescent COVID-19. Both conserved end residues are part of each CDR3. The D gene is left open where the match is weak. The size field is filled for only some rows; it gives once, few, many or a size class.

V,J,D,size,length,CDR3,DNA
TRBV5-6,TRBJ1-5,-,few,15,CASSFGQLYNQPQHF,TGTGCCAGCAGCTTTGGACAGCTCTATAATCAGCCCCAGCATTTT
TRBV7-2,TRBJ1-6,TRBD1,-,15,CASSLQGLVNSPLHF,TGTGCCAGCAGCCTACAGGGGTTAGTGAATTCACCCCTCCACTTT
TRBV3-1/TRBV3-2,TRBJ1-6,-,-,14,CASSQNRVRSPLHF,TGTGCCAGCAGCCAGAACAGGGTCCGGTCACCCCTCCACTTT
TRBV10-1,TRBJ2-7,TRBD2,-,17,CASSEGSGGKESYEQYF,TGCGCCAGCAGTGAGGGATCGGGGGGTAAGGAATCCTACGAGCAGTACTTC
TRBV3-1/TRBV3-2,TRBJ1-3,-,-,17,CASSQSTVYYSGNTIYF,TGTGCCAGCAGCCAATCGACCGTCTACTACTCTGGAAACACCATATATTTT
TRBV21-1,TRBJ1-2,-,-,14,CASSDRDRYDGYTF,TGTGCCAGCAGCGACCGGGACAGGTATGATGGCTACACCTTC
TRBV10-2,TRBJ1-1,TRBD1,once,13,CASSVTGGTEAFF,TGCGCCAGCAGTGTTACAGGGGGCACTGAAGCTTTCTTT
TRBV5-1,TRBJ2-3,-,-,15,CASRVGRDGTDTQYF,TGCGCCAGCAGGGTTGGGAGAGACGGCACAGATACGCAGTATTTT
TRBV2,TRBJ2-2,TRBD1,few,14,CASSRTGWTGELFF,TGTGCCAGCAGCCGGACAGGGTGGACCGGGGAGCTGTTTTTT
TRBV28,TRBJ1-6,TRBD1,many,15,CASRQSTGVSSPLHF,TGTGCCAGCAGACAATCAACAGGGGTAAGTTCACCCCTCCACTTT
TRBV5-5,TRBJ2-7,-,few,15,CASSLAGSLERKQYF,TGTGCCAGCAGCTTGGCCGGGTCCCTCGAAAGGAAGCAGTACTTC
TRBV11-2,TRBJ1-1,TRBD1,once,14,CASSFRQGNTKAFF,TGTGCCAGCAGTTTCCGACAGGGGAACACTAAAGCTTTCTTT
TRBV6-2/TRBV6-3,TRBJ2-7,-,-,14,CASSRTGGSYEQYF,TGTGCCAGCAGTCGAACAGGTGGATCCTACGAGCAGTACTTC
TRBV4-1,TRBJ1-1,-,-,20,CASSQDSIAAGLSENTEAFF,TGCGCCAGCAGCCAAGATAGTATCGCGGCAGGGCTGTCTGAGAACACTGAAGCTTTCTTT
TRBV27,TRBJ2-7,TRBD1,-,16,CASREGWDRGTYEQYF,TGTGCCAGCAGGGAAGGGTGGGACAGGGGGACCTACGAGCAGTACTTC
TRBV5-1,TRBJ1-1,-,-,14,CASSPYRERTEAFF,TGCGCCAGCAGCCCGTACAGGGAACGAACTGAAGCTTTCTTT
TRBV5-1,TRBJ2-3,TRBD2,-,15,CASSLSLAGGDTQYF,TGCGCCAGCAGCTTGTCCCTAGCGGGGGGTGATACGCAGTATTTT
TRBV6-5,TRBJ2-7,-,few,14,CASSPGIGAYEQYF,TGTGCCAGCAGCCCGGGTATTGGGGCTTACGAGCAGTACTTC
TRBV29-1,TRBJ1-2,TRBD1,once,12,CSVGRDSYGYTF,TGCAGCGTTGGCCGGGACAGCTATGGCTACACCTTC
TRBV6-2/TRBV6-3,TRBJ2-7,TRBD1,many,14,CASSRDRVFHEQYF,TGTGCCAGCAGCCGGGACAGGGTTTTCCACGAGCAGTACTTC
TRBV11-2,TRBJ2-7,-,-,12,CASSLERDEQYF,TGTGCCAGCAGCTTAGAACGGGACGAGCAGTACTTC
TRBV9,TRBJ1-1,-,-,15,CASSVVGQTNTEAFF,TGTGCCAGCAGCGTAGTTGGACAGACGAACACTGAAGCTTTCTTT
TRBV6-5,TRBJ1-2,-,-,12,CASSLDNGGYTF,TGTGCCAGCAGCCTCGACAACGGTGGCTACACCTTC
TRBV5-1,TRBJ1-4,-,-,15,CASSLNQGTKEKLFF,TGCGCCAGCAGCTTGAACCAGGGGACCAAGGAAAAACTGTTTTTT
TRBV9,TRBJ2-7,-,-,14,CASSVAPAGVEQYF,TGTGCCAGCAGCGTAGCTCCCGCAGGGGTCGAGCAGTACTTC
TRBV24-1,TRBJ2-7,TRBD2,-,15,CATGQPGLARSEQYF,TGTGCCACCGGCCAGCCGGGACTAGCGAGATCCGAGCAGTACTTC
TRBV28,TRBJ2-5,TRBD2,-,16,CASRPRSGGAQETQYF,TGTGCCAGCAGACCCCGTAGCGGGGGGGCCCAAGAGACCCAGTACTTC
TRBV28,TRBJ1-5,-,-,14,CASRGQYSNQPQHF,TGTGCCAGCAGAGGACAGTATAGCAATCAGCCCCAGCATTTT
TRBV2,TRBJ1-2,-,few,12,CASSEHSYGYTF,TGTGCCAGCAGTGAACACAGCTATGGCTACACCTTC
TRBV6-1,TRBJ1-5,-,-,15,CASSEGDSRNQPQHF,TGTGCCAGCAGTGAAGGTGACAGTCGCAATCAGCCCCAGCATTTT
TRBV6-5,TRBJ2-1,TRBD2,-,16,CASSYSARGGRNEQFF,TGTGCCAGCAGTTACTCCGCGCGGGGGGGTCGCAATGAGCAGTTCTTC
TRBV19,TRBJ2-7,-,-,15,CASSMRNGESYEQYF,TGTGCCAGTAGTATGCGTAACGGAGAATCCTACGAGCAGTACTTC
TRBV24-1,TRBJ1-2,-,-,18,CATSDFSPLTGIHYGYTF,TGTGCCACCAGTGATTTTTCGCCCCTGACGGGTATACACTATGGCTACACCTTC
TRBV7-9,TRBJ1-4,TRBD1,-,15,CASSLHRGTNEKLFF,TGTGCCAGCAGCTTACACAGGGGAACTAATGAAAAACTGTTTTTT
TRBV30,TRBJ2-1,TRBD2,-,14,CAWSRTAGGNEQFF,TGTGCCTGGAGTAGGACAGCGGGGGGGAATGAGCAGTTCTTC
TRBV7-9,TRBJ1-4,-,-,14,CASSRGSGNEKLFF,TGTGCCAGCAGCAGGGGATCAGGGAATGAAAAACTGTTTTTT
TRBV5-1,TRBJ2-7,TRBD1,-,16,CASRSERGTGNEEQYF,TGCGCCAGCAGGTCCGAAAGGGGGACAGGGAATGAGGAGCAGTACTTC
TRBV24-1,TRBJ2-2,TRBD1,-,17,CATSDLQGTANTGELFF,TGTGCCACCAGTGATTTGCAGGGGACAGCTAACACCGGGGAGCTGTTTTTT
TRBV7-2,TRBJ1-2,TRBD1,few,16,CASSLTGSLTNYGYTF,TGTGCCAGCAGCTTGACAGGGAGCCTTACTAACTATGGCTACACCTTC
TRBV5-1,TRBJ1-1,TRBD1,-,15,CASSLGDRLNTEAFF,TGCGCCAGCAGCTTGGGGGACAGACTGAACACTGAAGCTTTCTTT
TRBV6-4,TRBJ2-3,TRBD2,-,16,CASSDTPGGPQDTQYF,TGTGCCAGCAGTGACACCCCGGGGGGGCCCCAAGATACGCAGTATTTT
TRBV4-2,TRBJ2-7,-,few,13,CASSQDSSYEQYF,TGTGCCAGCAGCCAAGACAGCTCCTACGAGCAGTACTTC
TRBV10-3,TRBJ1-1,-,few,11,CAIGGGTEAFF,TGTGCCATCGGTGGAGGCACTGAAGCTTTCTTT
TRBV7-3,TRBJ2-2,TRBD2,-,19,CASSPAPGLAGLLTGELFF,TGTGCCAGCAGCCCCGCCCCCGGACTAGCGGGACTCCTCACCGGGGAGCTGTTTTTT
TRBV7-2,TRBJ2-3,TRBD2,-,16,CASSIRGLALADTQYF,TGTGCCAGCAGCATTAGGGGACTAGCGCTTGCAGATACGCAGTATTTT